This T cell receptor (beta chain) was retrieved from a study of beta chain features in type 1 diabetes. Study information: Over all samples combined, about 100,000,000 sorted cells were examined.

Germline V gene sequence: CDR1 GTSNPN, CDR2 SVGIG (reference sequence). The CDR3 is 16 residues long. The ends were cut back, 2 bases at V and 0 bases at J, with 15 bases in the middle. Comment on this clone: Its target is unknown.

The entirety of the isolated RNA underwent reverse transcription, so expressed TCRB transcripts were sequenced. This table comes from immunoSEQ multiplex PCR, and its TCRdb copy is limited to in-frame clones, with some not included. The sample carries a few hundred thousand clones, roughly 16% recorded once. One heparinised draw of blood, averaging around 120 mL, came from each donor. Study-level results: People with Type 1 diabetes carried modestly yet significantly shorter TCRB CDR3s in all four CD4+ subsets. More deletions and fewer insertions at VDJ junctions were found in patients with type 1 diabetes. Any PCR bias toward short templates would affect both groups alike.

Material for sequencing was naive CD4+ T cells from blood. V is TRBV30 and J is TRBJ2-3; perhaps TRBD1 as D (6 bases). This clonotype originated in a man younger than 45 with type 1 diabetes. The CDR3 loop is CAWSTGQSTSTDTQYF. In DNA form, the CDR3 reads TGTGCCTGGAGTACCGGACAGTCTACTAGCACAGATACGCAGTATTTT.